The clone carrying this T cell receptor beta chain was observed a few times. Its antigen is still unknown. The CDR3 end falls 3 residues outside the read, so it is completed with the germline J gene. Sequencing used immunoSEQ multiplex PCR; TCRdb keeps in-frame clones, though not all of them. The specimen gives tens of thousands of clones without singletons; the ten biggest hold 5.5% to 7%. CDR3 size: 16 residues. With V trimmed by 7 bases and J by 0 bases, 9 bases remained unmatched. Germline CDR1 MNHEY, CDR2 SVGEGT. This specimen belongs to a study of T cell clonality in common variable immunodeficiency. Study-level findings and limits: Patient heterogeneity in the CVID cohort limited correlations between repertoire features and clinical complications. CVID subjects showed higher TCRbeta clonality than healthy controls. Common variable immunodeficiency TCR beta sequences reportedly had fewer deletions and N-nucleotide insertions.

Both groups were predominantly of Caucasian heritage. The receptor was derived from a human donor with common variable immunodeficiency. The genes are TRBV6-2 or TRBV6-3 and TRBJ2-7; 10 bases line up with TRBD2. The specimen was peripheral blood mononuclear cells. The CDR3 bases that were read are TGTGCCAGCACCCCCGTAGCGGGGGGCCGCTCCTACGAG. Its translation is CASTPVAGGRSYE. The CDR3 in full is CASTPVAGGRSYEQYF.